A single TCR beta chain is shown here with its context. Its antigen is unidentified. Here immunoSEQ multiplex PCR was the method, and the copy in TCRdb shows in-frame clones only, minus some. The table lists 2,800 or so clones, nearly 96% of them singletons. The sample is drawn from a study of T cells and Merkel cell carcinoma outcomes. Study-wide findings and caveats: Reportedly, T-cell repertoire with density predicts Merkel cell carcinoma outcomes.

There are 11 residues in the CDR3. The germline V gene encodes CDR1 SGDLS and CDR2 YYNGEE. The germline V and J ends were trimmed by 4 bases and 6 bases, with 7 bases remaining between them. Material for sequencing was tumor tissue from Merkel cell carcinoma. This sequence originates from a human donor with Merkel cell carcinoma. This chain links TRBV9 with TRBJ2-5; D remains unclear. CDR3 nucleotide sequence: TGTGCCAGCAGCAACGACCAGACCCAGTACTTC. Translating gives CASSNDQTQYF.